These 18 T cell receptor beta chains were sequenced from one sample in a study of PD-1 blockade in classical Hodgkin lymphoma. Each of the patients experienced relapse following autologous stem cell transplantation, and their brentuximab vedotin exposure differed. Only in-frame clones appear in the TCRdb table, and some are missing; sequencing was by immunoSEQ multiplex PCR. The sample lists approximately 99,000 clones, 80% to 90% seen once, with just under 20% in the top ten. This sample comprised peripheral blood mononuclear cells (PBMCs), obtained before the second cycle of nivolumab. These receptors were collected from a human donor with classical Hodgkin lymphoma.

This clone was seen only once. The J gene is TRBJ1-5, the V gene TRBV21-1; no DNA check was done on the table's D call, TRBD1. TRBV21-1 is tagged as a pseudogene. The CDR3 length is 17 residues. CDR3 residues: CASSLWTKATFNQPQHF. The CDR3 bases are TGTGCCAGCAGCTTGTGGACAAAGGCCACTTTCAATCAGCCCCAGCATTTT.

The chain couples TRBV29-1 to TRBJ1-2; the match to TRBD1 covers 7 bases. The CDR3 runs to 13 residues. The V gene end was trimmed by 6 bases and the J gene end by 7 bases; junction bases not matched to a gene: 11. The germline gives CDR1 SQVTM, CDR2 ANQGSEA. CDR3 residues: CSVNEGARGGYTF. The CDR3 DNA reads as TGCAGCGTCAACGAGGGGGCCCGAGGTGGCTACACCTTC.

V and J are TRBV28 and TRBJ1-1; the D is unclear. The germline V gene has CDR1 MDHEN and CDR2 SYDVKM. With 7 bases removed from V and 0 bases from J, the gap between germline ends came to 9 bases. CDR3 length: 13 residues. This CDR3 is CASIPTMNTEAFF. The CDR3 nucleotides read TGTGCCAGCATACCGACGATGAACACTGAAGCTTTCTTT.

This chain uses TRBV6-6 with TRBJ2-7, with 9 bases that match TRBD2. Germline loops: CDR1 MNHNY, CDR2 SVGAGI (reference sequence). V trimming: 1 base; J trimming: 7 bases; junction bases outside the gene matches: 8. This CDR3 has 15 residues. This CDR3 reads CASSYWSGLAGEQYF. The DNA of the CDR3 is TGTGCCAGCAGTTACTGGAGCGGGCTAGCGGGAGAGCAGTACTTC.

The genes are TRBV7-2 and TRBJ2-5, with a possible D match to TRBD2 (6 bases). Deletions cut 2 bases from V and 5 bases from J, with 15 bases between. The CDR3 runs 15 residues. The germline gives CDR1 SGHTA, CDR2 FQGNSA. For the CDR3, the DNA is TGTGCCAGCAGCTTAATGGGGGGATGGGGGGAGACCCAGTACTTC. Translated: CASSLMGGWGETQYF.

Only one count was recorded for this clone. For the CDR3, the DNA is TGTGCCAGCAGCTTCGACAACTCCTACAATGAGCAGTTCTTC. Translating it yields CASSFDNSYNEQFF. The rearrangement uses TRBV11-3 and TRBJ2-1; D is unclear. CDR1 is SGHNT and CDR2 is YENEEA in the germline V gene. The ends were cut back, 3 bases at V and 0 bases at J, with 6 bases in the middle. This CDR3 is 14 amino acids long.

This chain joins TRBV27 and TRBJ1-5; no definite D call. V was cut by 2 bases and J by 4 bases, with 12 bases left in between. CDR1 and CDR2 (germline): MNHEY, SMNVEV (reference sequence). The CDR3 runs 15 residues. The CDR3 sequence: CASSLTTARNQPQHF. The CDR3 DNA sequence: TGTGCCAGCAGTTTAACCACAGCCCGAAATCAGCCCCAGCATTTT.

The chain has TRBV5-1 and TRBJ2-5; 13 bases are a match to TRBD2. The V and J ends lost 4 bases and 5 bases, in that order; junction bases with no gene match: 8. The CDR3 is 16 residues long. Germline CDR1 and CDR2: SGHRS and YFSETQ. CDR3 nucleotides: TGCGCCAGCAGCCTACTAGCGGGAGGGCCGGTGGAGACCCAGTACTTC. It is translated as CASSLLAGGPVETQYF.

In this sample, this clone turned up once. The chain's CDR3 is CASSYSRLQGTYEQYF. DNA for the CDR3: TGTGCCAGCAGTTACTCGAGGCTCCAGGGTACCTACGAGCAGTACTTC. The chain combines TRBV6-5 with TRBJ2-7; D is perhaps TRBD1 (5 bases). From germline, CDR1 is MNHEY and CDR2 SVGAGI. The CDR3 is 16 amino acids. Trimming removed 0 bases from V and 2 bases from J, with 14 bases in between.

The chain uses TRBV27 and TRBJ2-7; 7 nucleotides agree with TRBD2. CDR1 is MNHEY and CDR2 is SMNVEV in the germline V gene (reference sequence). Trimming removed 6 bases from V and 2 bases from J; junction bases left unmatched: 7. This CDR3 spans 14 amino acids. The CDR3 coding sequence is TGTGCCAGCAGCCGGGGGACTACAACCTACGAGCAGTACTTC. Translating gives CASSRGTTTYEQYF.

V is TRBV5-1 and J is TRBJ2-5, with 10 bases that match TRBD2. The CDR3 covers 15 residues. J was trimmed by 0 bases and V by 4 bases; bases with no gene match: 3. Germline V gives CDR1 SGHRS, CDR2 YFSETQ. CDR3 protein: CASSSGLADQETQYF. CDR3 coding DNA: TGCGCCAGCAGCAGTGGACTAGCGGACCAAGAGACCCAGTACTTC.

The V gene is TRBV2, the J gene TRBJ1-1; TRBD1 might be the D (6 bases). The V gene lost 7 bases and the J gene lost 10 bases, with 16 bases spanning the gap. Germline V gene data show CDR1 as SNHLY and CDR2 as FYNNEI. This CDR3 is 12 amino acids long. The CDR3 spells CASTDRPAVAFF. The CDR3 coding sequence is TGTGCCAGCACCGACAGGCCCGCCGTAGCTTTCTTT.

This rearrangement joins TRBV15 to TRBJ2-1; a weak D match, TRBD2 (6 bases). V dropped 0 bases and J dropped 10 bases, with 19 bases sitting between them. The CDR3 has 16 residues. Germline loops: CDR1 LNHNV, CDR2 YYDKDF (reference sequence). This CDR3 is CATSRDGTARRVEQFF. CDR3 in DNA: TGTGCCACCAGCAGAGATGGGACTGCACGTCGGGTCGAGCAGTTCTTC.

The rearrangement links TRBV5-1 to TRBJ2-7; 10 bases agree with TRBD1. Per the germline V gene, CDR1 is SGHRS and CDR2 is YFSETQ. The CDR3 sequence is 16 residues long. The V gene end was trimmed by 5 bases and the J gene end by 6 bases; junction bases not matched to a gene: 14. The CDR3 protein is CASSGVTGTGAGEQYF. Here the CDR3 DNA reads TGCGCCAGCAGTGGAGTTACCGGGACAGGGGCCGGCGAGCAGTACTTC.

V gene TRBV5-1 combines with J gene TRBJ2-1; unclear D gene. Trimming took 0 bases from V and 8 from J, leaving 15 bases between them. CDR3 length: 15 residues. Per the germline V gene, CDR1 is SGHRS and CDR2 is YFSETQ. CDR3 region: CASSLGPEVGYEQFF. The CDR3 coding sequence is TGCGCCAGCAGCTTGGGACCAGAAGTCGGGTATGAGCAGTTCTTC.

The J gene is TRBJ2-5, the V gene TRBV28; D remains unclear. Germline CDR1 reads MDHEN; CDR2 reads SYDVKM. The CDR3 is 13 residues long. V lost 2 bases and J 14 bases, leaving 18 bases between the germline ends. The CDR3 protein is CASSLIGRSAPYF. CDR3 nucleotides: TGTGCCAGCAGTTTAATCGGCCGCTCTGCCCCTTACTTC.

V and J are TRBV28 and TRBJ1-3; D is uncertain. Germline CDR1 reads MDHEN; CDR2 reads SYDVKM. The CDR3 contains 12 residues. Trimming took 8 bases from V and 4 from J, leaving 9 bases between them. The CDR3 sequence: CASEEGGNTIYF. The CDR3 DNA sequence: TGTGCCAGCGAAGAAGGGGGAAACACCATATATTTT.

This clone was observed once. The chain recombines TRBV7-6 with TRBJ2-1; D might be TRBD1 (6 bases). Germline V lookup: CDR1 SGHVS, CDR2 FNYEAQ. Trimming removed 4 bases from V and 8 bases from J, with 12 bases in between. The CDR3 loop spans 13 amino acids. The CDR3 DNA is TGTGCCAGCAGCTATATAGCAGGGGATGAGCAGTTCTTC. Residues: CASSYIAGDEQFF. Complete variable domain (other parts from reference TRBV7-6 and TRBJ2-1): GAGVSQSPRYKVTKRGQDVALRCDPISGHVSLYWYRQALGQGPEFLTYFNYEAQQDKSGLPNDRFSAERPEGSISTLTIQRTEQRDSAMYRCASSYIAGDEQFFGPGTRLTVL.